Each of the 23 T cell receptor beta chains below was sequenced from the same sample in a study of CD8 T cells in ankylosing spondylitis. TCRdb independently ran MiXCR on the 5' RACE reads; one entry per CDR3 protein. The sample records over 30,000 distinct CDR3 sequences, 13% being singletons. The sample was synovial fluid, either unsorted or a sorted T cell fraction (not recorded which). These receptors were obtained from a male donor with ankylosing spondylitis.

This clonotype appeared a few times. This chain links TRBV5-6 with TRBJ2-7; D might be TRBD1 (7 bases). Germline CDR1 reads SGHDT; CDR2 reads YYEEEE. The CDR3 length is 14 residues. Trimming removed 2 bases at V and 5 bases at J, with 14 bases between. CDR3: CASSLGRGVHEQYF. The CDR3 DNA is TGTGCCAGCAGCTTAGGCAGGGGGGTCCACGAGCAGTACTTC.

This clonotype is hyperexpanded (1% or more). At one end the junction does not follow the germline gene, possibly because of a read error. The genes are TRBV12-3 or TRBV12-4 and TRBJ2-1; D not resolved. This CDR3 region has 12 residues. The CDR3 here is CASSPTSNEQFF. The DNA of the CDR3 is TGCGCCAGCAGCCCGACCTCAAATGAGCAGTTCTTC.

This clonotype was detected only a few times. The rearrangement links TRBV15 to TRBJ2-7; 7 bases fit TRBD2. Germline CDR1 LNHNV, CDR2 YYDKDF (reference sequence). The CDR3 covers 15 residues. The V gene end was trimmed by 5 bases and the J gene end by 3 bases; junction bases not matched to a gene: 10. The CDR3: CATSPTGGSGYEQYF. The CDR3 DNA sequence: TGTGCCACCAGCCCAACGGGAGGATCAGGCTACGAGCAGTACTTC.

The CDR3 loop reads CASSVTVTEAFF. The DNA for the CDR3 is TGTGCCAGCAGCGTCACGGTTACTGAAGCTTTCTTT. The rearrangement links TRBV7-9 to TRBJ1-1, with no clear D. Trimming stripped 5 bases from V and 5 bases from J, with 9 bases between. Germline CDR1 SEHNR, CDR2 FQNEAQ (reference sequence). There are 12 residues in the CDR3.

In this sample, this clonotype turned up many times. The rearrangement links TRBV6-2 or TRBV6-3 to TRBJ2-2; 7 bases agree with TRBD2. The CDR3 runs to 16 residues. Looked up from germline, CDR1 is MNHEY and CDR2 is SVGEGT. The V and J ends lost 6 bases and 7 bases, in that order; junction bases with no gene match: 14. The CDR3 DNA is TGTGCCAGCAGATTAATAGCGGGCGGAACCTTCGGGGAGCTGTTTTTT. Its protein is CASRLIAGGTFGELFF.

The rearrangement links TRBV9 to TRBJ2-3, with TRBD2 as a possible D gene (5 bases). CDR1 SGDLS and CDR2 YYNGEE come from the germline V gene. Trimming stripped 2 bases from V and 7 bases from J, with 11 bases between. The CDR3 is 13 amino acids. The CDR3 nucleotides are TGTGCCAGCAGCGTTGCGCTGGACTATACGCAGTATTTT. Its translation: CASSVALDYTQYF.

The rearrangement links TRBV6-4 to TRBJ2-3, with a weak D call TRBD2 (6 bases). Germline V gene data show CDR1 as MRHNA and CDR2 as SNTAGT. V was clipped by 3 bases and J by 1 base, with 17 bases between them. The CDR3 consists of 17 residues. The CDR3 is CASSDGGSASGTDTQYF. The CDR3 DNA is TGTGCCAGCAGTGATGGTGGCTCAGCTAGCGGCACAGATACGCAGTATTTT.

In this sample, this clonotype turned up a few times. V and J are TRBV19 and TRBJ1-2, with a tentative D call TRBD1 (6 bases). V was trimmed by 5 bases and J by 4 bases, leaving 17 bases between them. The CDR3 contains 15 residues. The germline V gene encodes CDR1 LNHDA and CDR2 SQIVND (reference sequence). CDR3 loop: CASSPLTGITYGYTF. CDR3 sequence (DNA): TGTGCCAGTAGTCCCTTGACAGGAATTACCTATGGCTACACCTTC.

This clonotype occurred many times. This sequence joins TRBV29-1 and TRBJ2-2; D gene ambiguous. In germline, CDR1 is SQVTM, CDR2 ANQGSEA. This CDR3 spans 15 amino acids. Trimming took 7 bases from V and 1 from J, leaving 16 bases between them. This CDR3 is CSAYEPERNTGELFF. CDR3 nucleotides: TGCAGCGCATATGAACCAGAGAGGAACACCGGGGAGCTGTTTTTT.

Ten or more counts support this clonotype. V is TRBV7-9 and J is TRBJ1-5, with 8 bases that match TRBD1. V lost 1 base and J lost 0; bases outside the gene matches: 2. Looked up from germline, CDR1 is SEHNR and CDR2 is FQNEAQ (reference sequence). This CDR3 is 16 amino acids long. CDR3 coding DNA: TGTGCCAGCAGCTTAGGAGGGACAGGTAGCAATCAGCCCCAGCATTTT. Amino acid sequence: CASSLGGTGSNQPQHF.

In this sample, this clonotype turned up a few times. This rearrangement joins TRBV7-2 to TRBJ2-7; D gene uncertain. Germline CDR1 reads SGHTA; CDR2 reads FQGNSA. The CDR3 has 14 amino acids. V shed 4 bases and J shed 0 bases, with 10 bases lying between them. This CDR3 is CASSSGANSYEQYF. The DNA for the CDR3 is TGTGCCAGCAGCTCCGGAGCAAACTCCTACGAGCAGTACTTC.

This chain joins TRBV12-3 or TRBV12-4 and TRBJ2-2, with D tentatively TRBD1 (5 bases). Trimming left V 6 bases short and J 0 bases short, with 14 bases between. The CDR3 spans 16 residues. CDR3 DNA: TGTGCCAGCAGCTCGACCCGACAGCCGAACACCGGGGAGCTGTTTTTT. This codes for CASSSTRQPNTGELFF.

The chain carries TRBV24-1 and TRBJ2-3, with D possibly TRBD1 on 6 matching bases. The V end lost 1 base, the J end lost 0 bases, and 16 bases lay between the germline ends. Per the germline V gene, CDR1 is KGHDR and CDR2 is SFDVKD. This CDR3 comprises 18 residues. CDR3 sequence: CATSDFNRDTPSTDTQYF. The DNA of the CDR3 is TGTGCCACCAGTGATTTCAATCGGGACACCCCTAGCACAGATACGCAGTATTTT.

This clonotype was seen more than once but under ten times. The V and J genes are TRBV7-9 and TRBJ1-6, with no clear D. V was trimmed by 1 base and J by 10 bases, leaving 20 bases between them. This CDR3 contains 17 residues. In germline, CDR1 is SEHNR, CDR2 FQNEAQ (reference sequence). The CDR3 DNA is TGTGCCAGCAGCTTAGGCTCCCTGGAGTTCTTAGTATCACCCCTCCACTTT. This gives the protein CASSLGSLEFLVSPLHF.

This clonotype was seen more than once but under ten times. The genes are TRBV9 and TRBJ2-1, with D perhaps TRBD1 (6 bases). CDR3 length equals 18 residues. V lost 1 base, J lost 1 base, and 18 bases lay in between. The germline gives CDR1 SGDLS, CDR2 YYNGEE. CDR3 sequence: CASSVTGGYLRSYNEQFF. DNA for the CDR3: TGTGCCAGCAGCGTAACTGGGGGCTATCTCAGATCCTACAATGAGCAGTTCTTC.

This clonotype was detected a few times. This chain joins TRBV20-1 and TRBJ2-3; D perhaps matches TRBD1 (6 bases). With 3 bases removed from V and 0 bases from J, the gap between germline ends came to 16 bases. The germline gives CDR1 DFQATT, CDR2 SNEGSKA (reference sequence). CDR3 length: 16 residues. The CDR3 is CSARVRTDASTDTQYF. The CDR3 bases are TGCAGTGCTAGGGTGAGGACAGACGCTAGCACAGATACGCAGTATTTT.

The chain couples TRBV3-1 to TRBJ2-3, with 12 nucleotides matching TRBD2. This CDR3 has 16 amino acids. In germline, CDR1 is LGHDT, CDR2 YNNKEL (reference sequence). J gave up 2 bases and V 4 bases, and 4 bases lay outside the gene matches. DNA of the CDR3: TGTGCCAGCAGCCCGCTAGCGGGAGGGACCACAGATACGCAGTATTTT. Translated, it gives CASSPLAGGTTDTQYF.

This clonotype was seen at least ten times. CDR3 in DNA: TGTGCCAGCAGCTTAAGACAGGGGGAGACAGATACGCAGTATTTT. Its translation is CASSLRQGETDTQYF. The J gene is TRBJ2-3, the V gene TRBV7-2; 9 nucleotides agree with TRBD1. CDR3 length: 15 residues. V was pared by 2 bases and J by 3 bases, with 3 bases of the junction left unmatched. Germline V lookup: CDR1 SGHTA, CDR2 FQGNSA. The whole variable domain, remainder taken from reference TRBV7-2 and TRBJ2-3, is GAGVSQSPSNKVTEKGKDVELRCDPISGHTALYWYRQSLGQGLEFLIYFQGNSAPDKSGLPSDRFSAERTGGSVSTLTIQRTQQEDSAVYLCASSLRQGETDTQYFGPGTRLTVL.

Sample share makes this clonotype medium-sized. V is TRBV10-2 and J is TRBJ2-3; 10 nucleotides agree with TRBD1. V dropped 3 bases and J dropped 5; count of bases not matched to a gene: 5. CDR3 length: 15 residues. In germline, CDR1 is WSHSY, CDR2 SAAADI. The CDR3 is CASSDWTGGIDTQYF. The CDR3, as DNA: TGCGCCAGCAGTGATTGGACAGGGGGGATAGATACGCAGTATTTT.

In this sample, this clonotype turned up many times. The CDR3 loop is CASSSGSEEETQYF. Here the CDR3 DNA reads TGTGCCAGCAGCTCCGGATCCGAAGAAGAGACCCAGTACTTC. The V and J genes are TRBV7-9 and TRBJ2-5; no clear D gene. This CDR3 comprises 14 residues. Trimming took 4 bases from V and 3 from J, leaving 12 bases between them. Per the germline V gene, CDR1 is SEHNR and CDR2 is FQNEAQ (reference sequence).

V usage is TRBV6-1 and J usage is TRBJ1-1; tentative D call: TRBD1 (6 bases). Trimming shortened V by 2 bases and J by 8 bases, and 18 bases separated the two germline ends. The germline V gene encodes CDR1 MNHNS and CDR2 SASEGT. The CDR3 is made up of 15 amino acids. The CDR3 spells CASSENPETGVEAFF. In DNA, the CDR3 is TGTGCCAGCAGTGAAAACCCTGAGACAGGCGTAGAAGCTTTCTTT.

This chain joins TRBV4-3 and TRBJ1-4; TRBD1 matches at 11 bases. Germline CDR1 is LGHNA and CDR2 is YSLEER. V lost 0 bases and J lost 7; bases outside the gene matches: 4. CDR3 size: 16 residues. The CDR3 sequence: CASSQDVGTGGEKLFF. The CDR3, as DNA: TGCGCCAGCAGCCAAGATGTCGGGACAGGGGGTGAAAAACTGTTTTTT.

Comments on this clonotype: This CDR3 is missing its conserved last phenylalanine or tryptophan, likely due to a read error. J is TRBJ2-7 and V is TRBV9; a weak D match, TRBD2 (6 bases). V gave up 0 bases and J gave up 3 bases, with 16 bases separating them. Germline CDR1 is SGDLS and CDR2 is YYNGEE. The CDR3 runs 16 residues. For the CDR3, the DNA is TGTGCCAGCAGCGTAGTACGGGGGACGAGAGACTACGAGCAGTACCCC. Translation: CASSVVRGTRDYEQYP.